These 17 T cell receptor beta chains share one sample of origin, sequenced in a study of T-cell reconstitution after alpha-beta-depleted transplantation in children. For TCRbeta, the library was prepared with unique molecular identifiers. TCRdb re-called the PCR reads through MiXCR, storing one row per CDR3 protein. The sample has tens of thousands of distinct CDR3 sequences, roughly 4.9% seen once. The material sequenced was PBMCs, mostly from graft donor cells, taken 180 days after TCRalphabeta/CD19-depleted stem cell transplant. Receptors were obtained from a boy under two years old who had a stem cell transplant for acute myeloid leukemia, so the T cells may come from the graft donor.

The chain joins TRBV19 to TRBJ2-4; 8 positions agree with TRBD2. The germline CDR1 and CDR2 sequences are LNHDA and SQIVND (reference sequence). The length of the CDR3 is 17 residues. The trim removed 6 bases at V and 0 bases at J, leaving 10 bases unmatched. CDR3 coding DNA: TGTGCCAGTAGCGAGTCGGGAGGGCTCTTAGCCAAAAACATTCAGTACTTC. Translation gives CASSESGGLLAKNIQYF.

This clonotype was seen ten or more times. The CDR3 DNA reads as TGTGCCACCAGCAGAGACAGGACCAACACCGGGGAGCTGTTTTTT. This encodes CATSRDRTNTGELFF. The chain combines TRBV15 with TRBJ2-2; D gene unclear. The length of the CDR3 is 15 residues. Germline CDR1 is LNHNV and CDR2 is YYDKDF (reference sequence). V was shortened by 0 bases and J by 2 bases, with 7 bases between the two germline ends.

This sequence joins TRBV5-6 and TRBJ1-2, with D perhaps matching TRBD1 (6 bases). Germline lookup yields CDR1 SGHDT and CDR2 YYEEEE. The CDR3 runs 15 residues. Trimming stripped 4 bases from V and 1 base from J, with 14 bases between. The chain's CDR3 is CASSPGGLGNYGYTF. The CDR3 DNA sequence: TGTGCCAGCAGCCCCGGGGGCCTCGGTAACTATGGCTACACCTTC.

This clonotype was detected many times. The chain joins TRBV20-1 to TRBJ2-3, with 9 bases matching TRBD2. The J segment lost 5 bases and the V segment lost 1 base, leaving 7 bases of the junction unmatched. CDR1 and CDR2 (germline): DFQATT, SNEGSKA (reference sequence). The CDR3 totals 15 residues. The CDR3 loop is CSARGLAGRKDTQYF. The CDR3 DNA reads TGCAGTGCTAGAGGCCTAGCGGGGAGGAAAGATACGCAGTATTTT.

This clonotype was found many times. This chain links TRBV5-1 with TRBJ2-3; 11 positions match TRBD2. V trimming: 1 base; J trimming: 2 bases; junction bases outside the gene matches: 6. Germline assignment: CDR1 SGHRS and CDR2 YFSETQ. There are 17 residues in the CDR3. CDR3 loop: CASSLPLTSGNTDTQYF. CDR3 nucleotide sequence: TGCGCCAGCAGCTTGCCACTGACTAGCGGGAACACAGATACGCAGTATTTT.

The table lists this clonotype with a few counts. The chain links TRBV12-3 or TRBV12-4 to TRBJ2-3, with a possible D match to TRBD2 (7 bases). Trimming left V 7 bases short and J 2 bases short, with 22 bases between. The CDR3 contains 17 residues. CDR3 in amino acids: CASKGGGALPSTDTQYF. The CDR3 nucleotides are TGTGCCAGCAAGGGGGGGGGGGCCCTCCCTTCCACAGATACGCAGTATTTT.

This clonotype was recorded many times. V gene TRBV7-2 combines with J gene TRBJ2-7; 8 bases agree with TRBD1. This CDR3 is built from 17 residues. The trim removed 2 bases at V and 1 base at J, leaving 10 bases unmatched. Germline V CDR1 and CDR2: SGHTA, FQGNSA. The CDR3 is CASSLILGQGASYEQYF. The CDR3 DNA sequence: TGTGCCAGCAGCTTAATTTTAGGCCAGGGGGCATCCTACGAGCAGTACTTC.

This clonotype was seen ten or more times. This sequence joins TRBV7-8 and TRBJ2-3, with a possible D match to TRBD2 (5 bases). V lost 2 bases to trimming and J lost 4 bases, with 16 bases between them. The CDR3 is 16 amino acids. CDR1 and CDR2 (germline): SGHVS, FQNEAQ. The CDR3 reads CASSLYGGSGADTQYF. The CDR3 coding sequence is TGTGCCAGCAGCTTATACGGCGGGTCTGGAGCAGATACGCAGTATTTT.

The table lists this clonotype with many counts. The DNA of the CDR3 is TGCAGTGCTAGGGGCGGGGACGGGGCGTCTGGAAACACCATATATTTT. Translation gives CSARGGDGASGNTIYF. This sequence joins TRBV20-1 and TRBJ1-3; the D gene is possibly TRBD1 (5 bases). The germline V and J ends were trimmed by 3 bases and 1 base, with 16 bases remaining between them. CDR3 size: 16 residues. CDR1 is DFQATT and CDR2 is SNEGSKA in the germline V gene (reference sequence).

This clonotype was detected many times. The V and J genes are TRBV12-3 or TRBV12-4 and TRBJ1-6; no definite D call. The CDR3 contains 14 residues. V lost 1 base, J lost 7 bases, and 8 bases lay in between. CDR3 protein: CASSLVVENSPLHF. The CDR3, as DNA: TGTGCCAGCAGTTTAGTAGTAGAAAATTCACCCCTCCACTTT.

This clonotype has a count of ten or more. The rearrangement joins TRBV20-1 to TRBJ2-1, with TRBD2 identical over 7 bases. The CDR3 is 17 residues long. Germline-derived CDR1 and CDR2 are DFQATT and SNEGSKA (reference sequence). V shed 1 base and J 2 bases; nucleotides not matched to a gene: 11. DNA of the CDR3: TGCAGTGCTAGAGGCCCCCAGCGGGGATCGACCTACAATGAGCAGTTCTTC. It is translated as CSARGPQRGSTYNEQFF.

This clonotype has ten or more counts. The CDR3 region has the DNA TGCGCCAGCAGCCAAACGGAGACGGCCTATGGCTACACCTTC. Protein: CASSQTETAYGYTF. The chain recombines TRBV4-1 with TRBJ1-2; D not resolved. The CDR3 runs to 14 residues. Germline assignment: CDR1 MGHRA and CDR2 YSYEKL. V was shortened by 2 bases and J by 4 bases, with 11 bases between the two germline ends.

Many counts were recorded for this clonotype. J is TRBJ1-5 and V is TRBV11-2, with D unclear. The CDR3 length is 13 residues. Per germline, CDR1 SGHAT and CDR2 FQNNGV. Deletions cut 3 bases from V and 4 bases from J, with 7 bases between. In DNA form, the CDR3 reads TGTGCCAGCAGCTTGGCCGAGAATCAGCCCCAGCATTTT. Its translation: CASSLAENQPQHF.

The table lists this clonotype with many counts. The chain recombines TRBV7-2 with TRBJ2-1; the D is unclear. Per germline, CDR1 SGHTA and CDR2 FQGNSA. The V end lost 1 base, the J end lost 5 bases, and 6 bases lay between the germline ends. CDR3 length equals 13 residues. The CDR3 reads CASSLGPNNEQFF. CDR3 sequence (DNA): TGTGCCAGCAGCTTAGGACCTAACAATGAGCAGTTCTTC.

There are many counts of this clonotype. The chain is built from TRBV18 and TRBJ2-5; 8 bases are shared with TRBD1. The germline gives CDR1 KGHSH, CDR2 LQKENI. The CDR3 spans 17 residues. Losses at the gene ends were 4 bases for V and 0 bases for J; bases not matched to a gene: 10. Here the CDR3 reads CASSRQGPYSYQETQYF. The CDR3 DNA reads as TGTGCCAGCTCACGACAGGGGCCCTACTCGTACCAAGAGACCCAGTACTTC.

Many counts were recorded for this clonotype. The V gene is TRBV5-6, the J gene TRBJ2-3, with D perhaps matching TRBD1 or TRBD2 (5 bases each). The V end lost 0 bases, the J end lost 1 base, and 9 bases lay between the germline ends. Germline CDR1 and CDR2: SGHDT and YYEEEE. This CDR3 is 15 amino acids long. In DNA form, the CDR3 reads TGTGCCAGCAGCTTGGTTGTGGGGGGCACAGATACGCAGTATTTT. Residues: CASSLVVGGTDTQYF.

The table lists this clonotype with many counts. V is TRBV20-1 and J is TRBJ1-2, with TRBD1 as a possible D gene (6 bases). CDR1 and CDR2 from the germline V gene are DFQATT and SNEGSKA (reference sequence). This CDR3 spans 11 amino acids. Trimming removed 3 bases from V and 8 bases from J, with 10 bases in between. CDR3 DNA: TGCAGTGCTAGGGAGGGGGGAGGCTACACCTTC. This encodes CSAREGGGYTF.